Sequencing of this T cell receptor beta chain was carried out in a study of cytomegalovirus exposure and HLA in healthy donors (dated by TCRdb to the late 2010s). Concerning the study at large: According to a later analysis, one platform produced both the roughly 130 validation repertoires and the 620 or so repertoires of the first cohort. The study aimed to test whether cataloging public T cell receptors could reveal signatures of past pathogen exposure. Along with the roughly 670-subject first cohort, a separate validation cohort of more than 90 different subjects was used. High-throughput TCR immunosequencing, statistical association of individual TCRs with disease status, and machine learning were combined to predict cytomegalovirus infection status. Beyond this particular receptor, the publication reports: In the study, approximately 160 TCR beta chains were listed as associated with cytomegalovirus. While some public TCRs were present in many individuals, most TCR sequences turned up only very rarely across donors. The classifier was reported to diagnose cytomegalovirus status with high specificity and sensitivity in both the original cohort and the validation cohort. In vitro tests confirmed that a few of the cytomegalovirus-associated TCR beta chains recognize cytomegalovirus antigens. Subsequent analysis determined that TCRs grouped into clusters in the first cohort also showed a tendency toward co-occurrence across the 90 to 150 validation repertoires, and 85% to 95% of cluster scores exceeded 0. A later analysis had no HLA typing for the validation cohort, so co-occurrence there was scored across all 110 or so repertoires. The authors suggested that the approach could potentially be generalized to other disease states and immunological phenotypes.

For this chain, trimming is 3 bases at the V end and 1 base at the J end, and the number of junction bases without a gene match is 3. The germline V gene (reference sequence) gives CDR1 as LNHDA and CDR2 as SQIVND. Reading from cysteine to phenylalanine, the CDR3 counts 15 amino acids. Only CDR3 DNA remains: 45 bases, in frame from the first base. As to this clone: It lacks a known antigen. Per-base quality was not reported, and no clone a single base away is much larger than it.

Donors formed part of the validation cohort, which comprised approximately 130 subjects and was distinct from the first cohort of under 800 subjects. Libraries were constructed by the immunoSEQ multiplex PCR assay. The paper's data handling went like this. To diagnose cytomegalovirus status from the catalog of TCR beta chain sequences, a statistical classification framework was built. TCRdb took this table from immuneACCESS and kept in-frame rearrangements with V and J called. Such tables lack part of the clones; where checked against another copy, unresolved V genes explain under half of the gap, and the rest is unexplained. The V and J calls and clone size come from that table; D and trimming were worked out from the DNA. Counted in this sample were 150,000 to 200,000 clones; 80% to 85% of them appeared once. The ten largest clonotypes hold 2.8% of the sample.

The receptor comes from a woman aged 18-29 years in good health and CMV-seropositive. Material for sequencing was PBMCs. The chain joins TRBV19 to TRBJ1-1; the junction holds 9 bases that match TRBD1. CDR3 protein: CASSMGTGTNTEAFF. The DNA sequence follows: TGTGCCAGTAGTATGGGGACAGGGACGAACACTGAAGCTTTCTTT.